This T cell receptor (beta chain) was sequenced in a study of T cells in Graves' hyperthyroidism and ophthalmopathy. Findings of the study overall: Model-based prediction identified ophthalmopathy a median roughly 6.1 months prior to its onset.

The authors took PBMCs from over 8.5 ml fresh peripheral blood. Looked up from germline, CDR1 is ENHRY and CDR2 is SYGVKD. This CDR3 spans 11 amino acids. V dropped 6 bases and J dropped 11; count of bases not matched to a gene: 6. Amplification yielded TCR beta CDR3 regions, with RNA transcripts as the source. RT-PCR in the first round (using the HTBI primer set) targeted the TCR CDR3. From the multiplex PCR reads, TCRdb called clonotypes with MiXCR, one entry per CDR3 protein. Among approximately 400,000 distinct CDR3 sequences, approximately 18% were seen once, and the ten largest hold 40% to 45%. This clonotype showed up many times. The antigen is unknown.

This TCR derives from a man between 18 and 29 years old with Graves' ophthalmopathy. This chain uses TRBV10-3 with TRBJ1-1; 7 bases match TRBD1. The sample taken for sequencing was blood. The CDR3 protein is CAIRADRDAFF. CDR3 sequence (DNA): TGTGCCATCAGGGCCGACAGGGATGCTTTCTTT.